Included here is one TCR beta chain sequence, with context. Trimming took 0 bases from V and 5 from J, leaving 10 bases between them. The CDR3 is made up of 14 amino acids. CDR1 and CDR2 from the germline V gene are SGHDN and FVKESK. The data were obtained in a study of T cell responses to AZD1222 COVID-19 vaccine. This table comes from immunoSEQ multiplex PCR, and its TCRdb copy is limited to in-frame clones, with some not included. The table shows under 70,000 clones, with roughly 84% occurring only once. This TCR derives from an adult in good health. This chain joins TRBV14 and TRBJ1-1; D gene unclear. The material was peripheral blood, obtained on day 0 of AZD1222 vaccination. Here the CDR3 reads CASSQDTKWTEAFF. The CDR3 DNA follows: TGTGCCAGCAGCCAAGACACGAAATGGACTGAAGCTTTCTTT.